Listed below are T cell receptor beta chains from one sample, sequenced in a study of blood T cell repertoires in COVID-19. TCRdb's copy holds only in-frame clones and misses some; the assay was immunoSEQ multiplex PCR. The sample contains 200,000 to 250,000 clones, over 80% of which appear only once. Sequencing input: PBMCs or T cells enriched from blood (not recorded which). All receptors derive from a man aged 18 to 29 with acute COVID-19. CDR3s include the opening cysteine and the closing phenylalanine or tryptophan. The D gene is left open where the match is weak. Only part of the rows carry a size: once, few, many, or a class if the clone is expanded.

16	.	.	TRBV25-1	TRBJ1-5	TGTGCCAGCAGTGGAGGACAGAGCTCTAGCAATCAGCCCCAGCATTTT	CASSGGQSSSNQPQHF
15	.	.	TRBV7-3	TRBJ2-1	TGTGCCAGCAGCACTACCAGCAGTTCCTACAATGAGCAGTTCTTC	CASSTTSSSYNEQFF
17	.	TRBD2	TRBV20-1	TRBJ2-5	TGCAGTGCTAGTACCCTGACTAGCGGGTTTTCTCAAGAGACCCAGTACTTC	CSASTLTSGFSQETQYF
18	.	.	TRBV7-8	TRBJ1-5	TGTGCCAGCAGCTTATATGCCCCCGGGACGGGGGAGGGGAAGCCCCAGCATTTT	CASSLYAPGTGEGKPQHF
16	.	TRBD2	TRBV4-3	TRBJ2-1	TGCGCCAGCAGCCAAGAGGGTTTCGGGGGGGCTCTTGAGCAGTTCTTC	CASSQEGFGGALEQFF
16	.	TRBD2	TRBV6-2/TRBV6-3	TRBJ2-7	TGTGCCAGCAGTCATCGACTAGCGGGAGGCTCCTACGAGCAGTACTTC	CASSHRLAGGSYEQYF
14	.	.	TRBV30	TRBJ1-1	TGTGCCTGGGGGCGGCTCCTCTTAGCGACTGAAGCTTTCTTT	CAWGRLLLATEAFF
14	.	TRBD2	TRBV5-6	TRBJ2-1	TGTGCCAGCAGCTTGGGTTTTGCGGGAGGTGAGCAGTTCTTC	CASSLGFAGGEQFF
15	.	TRBD2	TRBV6-2/TRBV6-3	TRBJ2-1	TGTGCCAGCAGTTTACTAGCGGGAGGGCGCAATGAGCAGTTCTTC	CASSLLAGGRNEQFF
17	.	TRBD1	TRBV13	TRBJ1-6	TGTGCCAGCAGCTCCCAGTCTGGACAGGGACCTAATTCACCCCTCCACTTT	CASSSQSGQGPNSPLHF
13	.	TRBD1	TRBV11-3	TRBJ2-5	TGTGCCAGCAGTTACAGGGGGCGAGAGACCCAGTACTTC	CASSYRGRETQYF
13	.	.	TRBV5-1	TRBJ2-1	TGCGCCAGCATGGACAGACCTTACAATGAGCAGTTCTTC	CASMDRPYNEQFF
16	.	.	TRBV4-3	TRBJ1-6	TGCGCCAGCAGCCAAGATCTCGTAGAGGTCGTTCGCCCCCTCCACTTT	CASSQDLVEVVRPLHF
12	.	.	TRBV30	TRBJ2-7	TGTGCCTGGAGTTTATCTTCCTACGAGCAGTACTTC	CAWSLSSYEQYF
15	.	TRBD2	TRBV19	TRBJ2-7	TGTGCCAGTAGTATCTACCTAGCGGGAGCCTACGAGCAGTACTTC	CASSIYLAGAYEQYF
14	.	TRBD1	TRBV6-5	TRBJ2-7	TGTGCCAGCAGCCCCACCGGGACAGGGGGGGAGCAGTACTTC	CASSPTGTGGEQYF
14	.	TRBD2	TRBV5-4	TRBJ2-2	TGTGCCAGCAGCCCTTCCGGGGGGTCCGGGGAGCTGTTTTTT	CASSPSGGSGELFF
16	.	TRBD2	TRBV2	TRBJ2-1	TGTGCCAGCAGTGAAGCCCCAGCGGGAGGGCCTAGGGAGCAGTTCTTC	CASSEAPAGGPREQFF
15	.	TRBD1	TRBV4-1	TRBJ1-5	TGCGCCAGCAGCCAATTACAGGGGATCAATCAGCCCCAGCATTTT	CASSQLQGINQPQHF
15	.	TRBD1	TRBV18	TRBJ1-5	TGTGCCAGCTCATCGGGACAGGGATGGAATCAGCCCCAGCATTTT	CASSSGQGWNQPQHF
13	.	.	TRBV4-2	TRBJ1-1	TGTGCCAGCAGCCAAGGAGGGCCCGATGAAGCTTTCTTT	CASSQGGPDEAFF
13	.	.	TRBV6-5	TRBJ2-1	TGTGCCAGCAGTTCTGGTAGCACCAATGAGCAGTTCTTC	CASSSGSTNEQFF
18	.	TRBD2	TRBV11-2	TRBJ2-1	TGTGCCAGCAGCCCCGGGACTAGCGGGCGCAGCTCCTACAATGAGCAGTTCTTC	CASSPGTSGRSSYNEQFF
15	.	.	TRBV28	TRBJ2-5	TGTGCCAGCGTCCGGGATCAGGAACCTAAAGAGACCCAGTACTTC	CASVRDQEPKETQYF
10	.	.	TRBV7-7	TRBJ1-1	TGTGCTGGGACTTTTGATGAAGCTTTCTTT	CAGTFDEAFF
14	.	TRBD1	TRBV28	TRBJ2-7	TGTGCCAGCAGCCGCGGACAGGGCTCCTACGAGCAGTACTTC	CASSRGQGSYEQYF
14	.	.	TRBV3-1/TRBV3-2	TRBJ2-2	TGTGCCAGCAGCCAATGGACACCCACCGGGGAGCTGTTTTTT	CASSQWTPTGELFF
16	.	.	TRBV6-5	TRBJ2-1	TGTGCCAGCAGTTACTCGAACGCCTACCACTACAATGAGCAGTTCTTC	CASSYSNAYHYNEQFF
17	.	.	TRBV14	TRBJ2-7	TGTGCCAGCAGCCAATGGGGTCGGGGAGTGAATTACTACGAGCAGTACTTC	CASSQWGRGVNYYEQYF
18	.	TRBD2	TRBV11-3	TRBJ2-6	TGTGCCAGCAGCTTAGGGCTGGCGGGGGGCTCTGGGGCCAACGTCCTGACTTTC	CASSLGLAGGSGANVLTF
15	.	.	TRBV14	TRBJ2-1	TGTGCCAGCAGCCACCGGCGGGACTCCTACAATGAGCAGTTCTTC	CASSHRRDSYNEQFF
13	.	.	TRBV2	TRBJ1-2	TGTGCCAGCAGTGAAGTGGCAGGCGCCGGCTACACCTTC	CASSEVAGAGYTF
14	.	.	TRBV4-1	TRBJ2-3	TGCGCCAGCAGCCAAGAAACAGGCGCAGATACGCAGTATTTT	CASSQETGADTQYF
16	.	TRBD1	TRBV6-1	TRBJ1-4	TGTGCCAGCAGTGAGCTACCGGGACAGGGAGAAGAAAAACTGTTTTTT	CASSELPGQGEEKLFF
12	.	TRBD1	TRBV28	TRBJ2-7	TGTGCCAGCAGGTCACAGGGGGTTCACGCGTACTTC	CASRSQGVHAYF
14	.	.	TRBV10-3	TRBJ1-1	TGTGCCATCAGTGATCAGGAGGCCAACACTGAAGCTTTCTTT	CAISDQEANTEAFF
17	.	.	TRBV5-6	TRBJ2-7	TGTGCCAGCAGCCTCTGGGGGCTAGCGGAGAGCTCCTACGAGCAGTACTTC	CASSLWGLAESSYEQYF
13	.	TRBD1	TRBV2	TRBJ1-1	TGTGCCAGCAGGGCGGACAGGTTGAGTGAAGCTTTCTTT	CASRADRLSEAFF
15	.	TRBD1	TRBV9	TRBJ1-2	TGTGCCAGCAGCGGTACCGGGACAGGGGGTTATGGCTACACCTTC	CASSGTGTGGYGYTF
15	.	TRBD2	TRBV28	TRBJ2-3	TGTGCCAGCTCTAAGAGAACGGGAGGGGCAGATACGCAGTATTTT	CASSKRTGGADTQYF
16	.	.	TRBV19	TRBJ2-2	TGTGCCAGTAGTAAGTGGGGCACATCGAACACCGGGGAGCTGTTTTTT	CASSKWGTSNTGELFF
14	.	TRBD1	TRBV6-5	TRBJ1-2	TGTGCCAGCACCAGGACAGGGGGCATCTATGGCTACACCTTC	CASTRTGGIYGYTF
13	medium-sized	.	TRBV25-1	TRBJ2-3	TGTGCCAGCAGTGAATCTATCGTAGATACGCAGTATTTT	CASSESIVDTQYF
15	.	.	TRBV5-1	TRBJ2-7	TGCGCCAGCAGCTTGGGACTAGTGGAAACCTACGAGCAGTACTTC	CASSLGLVETYEQYF
15	.	TRBD1	TRBV3-1/TRBV3-2	TRBJ2-7	TGTGCCAGCAACAGCATCGGGACAGGGGTCTACGAGCAGTACTTC	CASNSIGTGVYEQYF
17	once	TRBD2	TRBV7-6	TRBJ2-1	TGTGCCAGCAGCCCCCGAGGCGGGACTAACCCGGGCAATGAGCAGTTCTTC	CASSPRGGTNPGNEQFF
15	.	TRBD2	TRBV9	TRBJ2-1	TGTGCCAGCAGCGAGACTAGCGGGGGGTACAATGAGCAGTTCTTC	CASSETSGGYNEQFF
13	.	TRBD1	TRBV9	TRBJ1-2	TGTGCCAGCAGCGTAGAGGGGGCCTATGGCTACACCTTC	CASSVEGAYGYTF
14	.	TRBD1	TRBV5-1	TRBJ1-1	TGCGCCAGCGGTACAGGGGGCGGATTCACTGAAGCTTTCTTT	CASGTGGGFTEAFF
16	.	.	TRBV18	TRBJ2-1	TGTGCCAGCTCATCCTCTTCCGGGAGCTCCTACAATGAGCAGTTCTTC	CASSSSSGSSYNEQFF
17	.	TRBD2	TRBV4-2	TRBJ2-7	TGTGCCAGCAGCCAAGAATTGTTGGCGGGAGGGTTCAACGAGCAGTACTTC	CASSQELLAGGFNEQYF
14	.	.	TRBV11-2	TRBJ2-7	TGTGCCAGCAGCTTAGAACGGAGTGTCTACGAGCAGTACTTC	CASSLERSVYEQYF
12	.	.	TRBV7-9	TRBJ2-2	TGTGCCAGCAAGCTTGGCACCGGGGAGCTGTTTTTT	CASKLGTGELFF